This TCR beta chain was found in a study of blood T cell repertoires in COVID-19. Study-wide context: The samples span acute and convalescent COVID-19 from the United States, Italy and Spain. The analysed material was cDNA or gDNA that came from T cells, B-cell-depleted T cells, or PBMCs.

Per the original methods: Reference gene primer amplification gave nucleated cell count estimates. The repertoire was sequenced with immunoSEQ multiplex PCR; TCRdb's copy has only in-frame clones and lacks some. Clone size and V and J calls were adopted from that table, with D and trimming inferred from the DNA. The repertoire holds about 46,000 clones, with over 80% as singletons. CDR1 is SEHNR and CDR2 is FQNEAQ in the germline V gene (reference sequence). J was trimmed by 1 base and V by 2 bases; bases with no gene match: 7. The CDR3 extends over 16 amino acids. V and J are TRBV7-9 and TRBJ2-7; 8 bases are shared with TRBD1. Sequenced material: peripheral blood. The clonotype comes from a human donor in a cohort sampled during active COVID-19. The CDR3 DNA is TGTGCCAGCAGCTTATTCGGGGGACAGGCGTCCTACGAGCAGTACTTC. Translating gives CASSLFGGQASYEQYF. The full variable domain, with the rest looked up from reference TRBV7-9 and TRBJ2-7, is DTGVSQNPRHKITKRGQNVTFRCDPISEHNRLYWYRQTLGQGPEFLTYFQNEAQLEKSRLLSDRFSAERPKGSFSTLEIQRTEQGDSAMYLCASSLFGGQASYEQYFGPGTRLTVT.